Here is one T cell receptor beta chain with its context. Its specificity is unknown. PCR primers comprised 60 Vbeta and 13 Jbeta primers. The data were produced by immunoSEQ multiplex PCR, yet TCRdb's version contains in-frame clones alone and is incomplete. Here the sample spans about 110,000 clones, just over 70% being singletons. Germline-derived CDR1 and CDR2 are LNHDA and SQIVND (reference sequence). This CDR3 comprises 14 residues. Trimming removed 6 bases from V and 4 bases from J, with 15 bases in between. This record comes from a study of cytomegalovirus exposure and HLA in healthy donors. Study observations and caveats: Associated with HLA alleles at 0.05 false discovery rate in a later analysis were 15,000 to 20,000 TCR beta sequences. A classifier reportedly called cytomegalovirus status with high sensitivity and specificity.

The source of this sequence is a boy between 10 and 17 years old in good health and CMV-seronegative. The source material was PBMCs. V is TRBV19 and J is TRBJ2-5, with D tentatively TRBD1 (6 bases). The CDR3 bases are TGTGCCAGTAGGGCGACAGGCGACCGAGAGACCCAGTACTTC. Translated, it gives CASRATGDRETQYF.